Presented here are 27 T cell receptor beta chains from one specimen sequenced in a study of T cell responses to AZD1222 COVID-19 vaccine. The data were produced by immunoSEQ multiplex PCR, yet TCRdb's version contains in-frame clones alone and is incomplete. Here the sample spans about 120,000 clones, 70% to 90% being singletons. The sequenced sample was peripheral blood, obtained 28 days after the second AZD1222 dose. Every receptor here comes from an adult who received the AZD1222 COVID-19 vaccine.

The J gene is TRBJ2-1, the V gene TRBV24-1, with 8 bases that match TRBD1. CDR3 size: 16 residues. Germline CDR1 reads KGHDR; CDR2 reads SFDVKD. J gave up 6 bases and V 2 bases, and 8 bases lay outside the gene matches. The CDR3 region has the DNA TGTGCCACCAGTGATTCCTTCCCGGGACAGGTCAATGAGCAGTTCTTC. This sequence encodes CATSDSFPGQVNEQFF.

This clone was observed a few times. The CDR3 loop reads CASNNRGDRGTYEQYF. The CDR3 DNA sequence: TGTGCCAGCAATAATCGGGGGGACAGGGGTACCTACGAGCAGTACTTC. This chain links TRBV6-6 with TRBJ2-7, with TRBD1 matching 10 bases. V lost 7 bases and J lost 2; bases outside the gene matches: 11. This CDR3 has 16 amino acids. Per the germline V gene, CDR1 is MNHNY and CDR2 is SVGAGI (reference sequence).

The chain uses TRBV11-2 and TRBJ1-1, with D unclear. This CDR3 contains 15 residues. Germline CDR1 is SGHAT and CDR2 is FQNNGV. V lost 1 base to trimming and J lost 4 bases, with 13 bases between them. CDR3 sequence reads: CASSLVEGLGTEAFF. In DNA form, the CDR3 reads TGTGCCAGCAGCTTAGTGGAGGGTTTGGGCACTGAAGCTTTCTTT.

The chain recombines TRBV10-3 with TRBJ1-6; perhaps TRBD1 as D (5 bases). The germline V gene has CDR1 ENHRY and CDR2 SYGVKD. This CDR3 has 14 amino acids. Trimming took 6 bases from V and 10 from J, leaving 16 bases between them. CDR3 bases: TGTGCCATCAGACGGACCAATCGGGACTCACCCCTCCACTTT. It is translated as CAIRRTNRDSPLHF.

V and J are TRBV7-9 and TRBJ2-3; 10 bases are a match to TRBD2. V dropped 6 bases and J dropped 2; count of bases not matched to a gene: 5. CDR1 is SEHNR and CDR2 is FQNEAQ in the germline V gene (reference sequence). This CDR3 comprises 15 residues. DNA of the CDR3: TGTGCCAGCAGTTGGACTAGCGGACTCACAGATACGCAGTATTTT. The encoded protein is CASSWTSGLTDTQYF.

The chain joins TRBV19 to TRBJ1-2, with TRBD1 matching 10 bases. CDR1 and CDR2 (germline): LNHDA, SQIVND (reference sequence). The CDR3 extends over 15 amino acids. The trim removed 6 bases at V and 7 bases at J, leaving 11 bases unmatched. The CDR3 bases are TGTGCCAGTAGACCTAGACAGGGGGCGCAGCTTGGCTACACCTTC. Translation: CASRPRQGAQLGYTF.

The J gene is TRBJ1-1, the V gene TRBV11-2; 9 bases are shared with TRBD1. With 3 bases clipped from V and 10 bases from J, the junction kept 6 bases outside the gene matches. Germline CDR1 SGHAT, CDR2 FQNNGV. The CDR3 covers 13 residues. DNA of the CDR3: TGTGCCAGCAGCTTGAGCCCGGGACAGGGAGCTTTCTTT. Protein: CASSLSPGQGAFF.

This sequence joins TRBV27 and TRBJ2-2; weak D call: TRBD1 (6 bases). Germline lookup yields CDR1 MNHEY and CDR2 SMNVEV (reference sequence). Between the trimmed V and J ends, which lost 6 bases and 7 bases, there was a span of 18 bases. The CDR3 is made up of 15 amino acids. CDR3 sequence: CASRRSRGSVGELFF. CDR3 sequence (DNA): TGTGCCAGCAGAAGATCCAGGGGCTCAGTCGGGGAGCTGTTTTTT.

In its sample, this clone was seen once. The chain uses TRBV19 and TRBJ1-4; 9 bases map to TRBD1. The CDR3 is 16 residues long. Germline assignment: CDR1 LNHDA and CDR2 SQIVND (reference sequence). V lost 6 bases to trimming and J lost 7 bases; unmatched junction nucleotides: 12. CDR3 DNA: TGTGCCAGTAGCTCGACCTCACAGGGGGCGCGTGAAAAACTGTTTTTT. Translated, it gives CASSSTSQGAREKLFF.

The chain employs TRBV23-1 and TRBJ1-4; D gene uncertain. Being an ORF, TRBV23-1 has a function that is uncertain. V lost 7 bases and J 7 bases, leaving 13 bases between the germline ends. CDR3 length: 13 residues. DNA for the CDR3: TGCGCCAGCACCCTCCACACCGGTGAAAAACTGTTTTTT. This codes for CASTLHTGEKLFF.

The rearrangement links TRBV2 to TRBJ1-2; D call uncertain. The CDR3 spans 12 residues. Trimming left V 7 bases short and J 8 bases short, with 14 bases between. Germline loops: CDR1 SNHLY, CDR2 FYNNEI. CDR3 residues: CASKPMQVGYTF. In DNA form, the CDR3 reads TGTGCCAGCAAGCCCATGCAGGTGGGCTACACCTTC.

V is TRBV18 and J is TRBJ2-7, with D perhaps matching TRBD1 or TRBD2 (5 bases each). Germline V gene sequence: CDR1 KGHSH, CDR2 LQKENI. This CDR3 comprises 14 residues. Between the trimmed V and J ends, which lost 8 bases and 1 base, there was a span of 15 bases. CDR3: CASTRDRVSYEQYF. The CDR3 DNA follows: TGTGCCAGCACCCGGGACCGCGTATCCTACGAGCAGTACTTC. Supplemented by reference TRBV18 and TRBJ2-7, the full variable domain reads NAGVMQNPRHLVRRRGQEARLRCSPMKGHSHVYWYRQLPEEGLKFMVYLQKENIIDESGMPKERFSAEFPKEGPSILRIQQVVRGDSAAYFCASTRDRVSYEQYFGPGTRLTVT.

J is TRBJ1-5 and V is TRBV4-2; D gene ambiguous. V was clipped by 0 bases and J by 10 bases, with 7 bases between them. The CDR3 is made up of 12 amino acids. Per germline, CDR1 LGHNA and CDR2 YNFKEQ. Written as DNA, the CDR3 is TGTGCCAGCAGCCAAGACCGGTCCCCCCAGCATTTT. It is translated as CASSQDRSPQHF.

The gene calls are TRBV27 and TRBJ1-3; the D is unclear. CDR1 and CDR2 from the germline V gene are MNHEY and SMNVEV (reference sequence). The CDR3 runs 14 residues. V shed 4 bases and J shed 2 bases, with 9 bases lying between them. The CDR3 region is CASSSWAAGNTIYF. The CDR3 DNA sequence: TGTGCCAGCAGTTCATGGGCTGCTGGAAACACCATATATTTT.

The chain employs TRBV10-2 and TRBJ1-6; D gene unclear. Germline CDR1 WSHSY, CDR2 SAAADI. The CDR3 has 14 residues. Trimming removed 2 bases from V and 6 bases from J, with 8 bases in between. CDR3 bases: TGCGCCAGCAGTGAGGGCCCCGCTAATTCACCCCTCCACTTT. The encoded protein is CASSEGPANSPLHF.

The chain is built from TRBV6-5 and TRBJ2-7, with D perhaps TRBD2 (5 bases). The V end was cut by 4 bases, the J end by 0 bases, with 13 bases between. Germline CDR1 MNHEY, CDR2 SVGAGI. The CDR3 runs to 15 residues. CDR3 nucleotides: TGTGCCAGCAGTTCCGGGCGTCGGGGCTCCTACGAGCAGTACTTC. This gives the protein CASSSGRRGSYEQYF.

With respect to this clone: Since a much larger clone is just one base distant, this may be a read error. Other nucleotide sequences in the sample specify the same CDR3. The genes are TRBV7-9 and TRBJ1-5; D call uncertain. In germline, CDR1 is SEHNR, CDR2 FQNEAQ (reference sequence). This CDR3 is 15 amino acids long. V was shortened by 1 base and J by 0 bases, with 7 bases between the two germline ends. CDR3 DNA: TGTGCCAGCAGCTTAGGAGGATATAGCAATCAGCCCCAGCATTTT. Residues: CASSLGGYSNQPQHF.

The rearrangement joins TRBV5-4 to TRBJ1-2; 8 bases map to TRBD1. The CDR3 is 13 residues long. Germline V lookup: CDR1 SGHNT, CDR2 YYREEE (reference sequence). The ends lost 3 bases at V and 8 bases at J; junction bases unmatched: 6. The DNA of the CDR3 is TGTGCCAGCAGCTATTGGACAGGGCAAGGCTACACCTTC. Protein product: CASSYWTGQGYTF.

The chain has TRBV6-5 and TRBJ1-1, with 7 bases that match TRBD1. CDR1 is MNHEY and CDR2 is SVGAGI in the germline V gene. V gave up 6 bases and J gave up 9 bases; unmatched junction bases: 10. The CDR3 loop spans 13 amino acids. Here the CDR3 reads CASRPGQTTKAFF. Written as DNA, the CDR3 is TGTGCCAGCAGGCCGGGACAGACTACTAAAGCTTTCTTT.

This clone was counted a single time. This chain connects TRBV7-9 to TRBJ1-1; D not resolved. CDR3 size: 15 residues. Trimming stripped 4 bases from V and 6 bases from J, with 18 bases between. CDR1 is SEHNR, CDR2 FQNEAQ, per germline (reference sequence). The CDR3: CASSSSGGRVAEAFF. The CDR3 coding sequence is TGTGCCAGCAGCTCCAGCGGAGGGAGAGTTGCTGAAGCTTTCTTT.

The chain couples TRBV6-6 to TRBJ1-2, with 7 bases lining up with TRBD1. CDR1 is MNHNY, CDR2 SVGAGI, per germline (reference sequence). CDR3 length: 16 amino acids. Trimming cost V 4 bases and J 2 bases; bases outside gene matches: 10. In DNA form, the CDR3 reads TGTGCCAGCAGTTTAACCGGGACAGATGACAACTATGGCTACACCTTC. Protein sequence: CASSLTGTDDNYGYTF.

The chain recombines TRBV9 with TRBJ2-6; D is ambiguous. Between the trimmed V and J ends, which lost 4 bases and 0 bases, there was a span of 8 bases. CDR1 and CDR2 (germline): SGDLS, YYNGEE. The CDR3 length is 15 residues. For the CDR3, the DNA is TGTGCCAGCAGCTTCCCTCTCTCTGGGGCCAACGTCCTGACTTTC. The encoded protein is CASSFPLSGANVLTF. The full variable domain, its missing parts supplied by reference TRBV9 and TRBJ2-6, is DSGVTQTPKHLITATGQRVTLRCSPRSGDLSVYWYQQSLDQGLQFLIQYYNGEERAKGNILERFSAQQFPDLHSELNLSSLELGDSALYFCASSFPLSGANVLTFGAGSRLTVL.

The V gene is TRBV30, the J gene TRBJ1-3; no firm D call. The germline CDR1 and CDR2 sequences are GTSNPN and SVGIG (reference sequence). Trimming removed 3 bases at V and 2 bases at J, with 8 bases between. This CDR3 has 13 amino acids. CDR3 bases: TGTGCCTGGAGCCTCGGGACTGGAAACACCATATATTTT. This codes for CAWSLGTGNTIYF.

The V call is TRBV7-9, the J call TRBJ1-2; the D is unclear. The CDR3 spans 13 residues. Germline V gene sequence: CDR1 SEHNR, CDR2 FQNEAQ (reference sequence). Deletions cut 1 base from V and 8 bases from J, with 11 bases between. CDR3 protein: CASSLGWREGYTF. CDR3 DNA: TGTGCCAGCAGCTTAGGGTGGCGTGAGGGCTACACCTTC.

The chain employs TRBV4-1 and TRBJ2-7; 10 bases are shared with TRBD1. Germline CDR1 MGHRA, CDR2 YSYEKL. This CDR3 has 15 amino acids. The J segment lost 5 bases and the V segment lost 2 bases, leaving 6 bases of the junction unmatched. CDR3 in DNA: TGCGCCAGCAGCCAACCCCGGGACAGGGGTAACGAGCAGTACTTC. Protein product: CASSQPRDRGNEQYF.

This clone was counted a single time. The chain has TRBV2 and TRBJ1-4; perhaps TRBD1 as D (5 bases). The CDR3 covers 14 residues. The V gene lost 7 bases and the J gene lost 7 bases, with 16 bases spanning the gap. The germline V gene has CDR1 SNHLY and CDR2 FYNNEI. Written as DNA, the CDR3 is TGTGCCAGCACCCCTGATCGCACAGGTGAAAAACTGTTTTTT. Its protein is CASTPDRTGEKLFF.

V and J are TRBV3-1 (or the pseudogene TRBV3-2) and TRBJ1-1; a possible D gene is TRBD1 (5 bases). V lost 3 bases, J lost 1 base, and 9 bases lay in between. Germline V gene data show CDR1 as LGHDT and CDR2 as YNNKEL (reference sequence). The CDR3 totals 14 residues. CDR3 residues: CASSHGGANTEAFF. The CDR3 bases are TGTGCCAGCAGCCATGGAGGGGCGAACACTGAAGCTTTCTTT.